This TCR beta chain was found in a study of blood T cell repertoires in COVID-19. Background on the study: There were acute and convalescent COVID-19 samples, and they came from the United States, Italy and Spain. Sources were T cells, B-cell-depleted T cells, or PBMCs; the material itself was cDNA or gDNA.

Per the germline V gene, CDR1 is LNHDA and CDR2 is SQIVND (reference sequence). The CDR3 consists of 15 residues. The trim removed 5 bases at V and 2 bases at J, leaving 6 bases unmatched. Source study methods: Amplification from reference gene primers served as the basis for estimated nucleated cell counts. TCRdb's copy holds only in-frame clones and misses some; the assay was immunoSEQ multiplex PCR. V and J calls and clone size are given by that table; D and trimming were obtained from the DNA. The sample yields 100,000 to 150,000 clones, roughly 85% seen once. The receptor was derived from a man older than 75 with active or convalescent COVID-19. The sequenced sample was peripheral blood. The chain is built from TRBV19 and TRBJ1-3; 7 positions match TRBD1. The CDR3 DNA reads TGTGCCAGTAGTGGCGACAGGGCTGCTGGAAACACCATATATTTT. Translated: CASSGDRAAGNTIYF. The whole variable domain, filled in from reference TRBV19 and TRBJ1-3, reads DGGITQSPKYLFRKEGQNVTLSCEQNLNHDAMYWYRQDPGQGLRLIYYSQIVNDFQKGDIAEGYSVSREKKESFPLTVTSAQKNPTAFYLCASSGDRAAGNTIYFGEGSWLTVV.